The T cell receptor (beta chain) described here comes from a study of siplizumab effects on memory and regulatory T cells. A remark on this clone: What it binds is unknown. The sample has other DNA sequences that encode this CDR3 too.

TCR templates, around 100,000 per sample, were assayed. Data came from immunoSEQ multiplex PCR; TCRdb stores just in-frame clones and leaves some out. The sample lists about 100,000 clones; 85% to 95% were seen once. Trimming removed 1 base at V and 5 bases at J, with 5 bases between. The CDR3 contains 12 residues. Germline CDR1 and CDR2: SEHNR and FQNEAQ (reference sequence). Study-wide points: Neither a naive nor a memory phenotype was assignable to roughly 75-95% of proliferating CD4+ or CD8+ clones.

This TCR was sampled from a human donor in good health. The material sequenced was non-Treg CD4+ T cells sorted from blood. The J gene is TRBJ1-1, the V gene TRBV7-9, with unresolved D. CDR3 DNA: TGTGCCAGCAGCTTAGTTTCGACTGAAGCTTTCTTT. This translates into CASSLVSTEAFF.